The 27 T cell receptor beta chains below were found in one sample sequenced in a study of vaccination effects on CD4 cells after COVID-19. These TCRs are of unknown antigen specificity. Ahead of sequencing, the ViraFEST assay grew antigen-specific CD4+ T cells using viral peptide pools. It was after roughly 11 days of culture that CD4+ T cells were isolated. Recipients of the vaccine had no prior SARS-CoV-2 infection and negative nucleocapsid antibodies. Clones were sequenced by immunoSEQ multiplex PCR, and TCRdb holds only the in-frame ones, with some missing. The sample yields about 24,000 clones, 60% to 85% seen once. The starting material was CD4+ T cells from PBMCs cultured with HCoV-OC43 spike peptides, obtained before COVID-19 vaccination. The subset was: HCoV-OC43 spike overlapping peptide pool stimulation. These receptor sequences come from a human donor who received a COVID-19 vaccine.

This chain joins TRBV6-5 and TRBJ1-6, with D possibly TRBD1 on 6 matching bases. This CDR3 region has 12 residues. Per the germline V gene, CDR1 is MNHEY and CDR2 is SVGAGI. V lost 7 bases to trimming and J lost 8 bases, with 9 bases between them. The CDR3 DNA reads TGTGCCAGCACGGACAGATATTCACCCCTCCACTTT. This translates into CASTDRYSPLHF.

V is TRBV30 and J is TRBJ1-2; tentative D call: TRBD1 (5 bases). Trimming shortened V by 4 bases and J by 8 bases, and 11 bases separated the two germline ends. Germline assignment: CDR1 GTSNPN and CDR2 SVGIG (reference sequence). The CDR3 loop spans 11 amino acids. The CDR3, as DNA: TGTGCCTGGACGTCGGGGGGAGGCTACACCTTC. This codes for CAWTSGGGYTF.

The chain links TRBV4-2 to TRBJ1-2; no reliable D call. Germline V gene sequence: CDR1 LGHNA, CDR2 YNFKEQ. This CDR3 has 13 amino acids. Trimming took 3 bases from V and 5 from J, leaving 10 bases between them. CDR3: CASSQERDYGYTF. CDR3 coding DNA: TGTGCCAGCAGCCAGGAGAGGGATTATGGCTACACCTTC.

This clone has a single count. V usage is TRBV27 and J usage is TRBJ1-2, with 9 bases aligning to TRBD1. CDR3 length: 16 amino acids. CDR1 is MNHEY and CDR2 is SMNVEV in the germline V gene (reference sequence). V was pared by 8 bases and J by 4 bases, with 14 bases of the junction left unmatched. In DNA form, the CDR3 reads TGTGCCAGCTCCTCACAGGGGGCCAATTTTGGCTATGGCTACACCTTC. As protein: CASSSQGANFGYGYTF.

The chain has TRBV6-5 and TRBJ2-2, with D perhaps given as TRBD1 or TRBD2 (5 bases each). V lost 4 bases and J lost 6, with 6 bases in between. Germline V gives CDR1 MNHEY, CDR2 SVGAGI. The length of the CDR3 is 12 residues. CDR3 loop: CASSWGSGELFF. The CDR3 coding sequence is TGTGCCAGCAGTTGGGGGTCCGGGGAGCTGTTTTTT.

The chain employs TRBV7-7 and TRBJ2-1; D unresolved. Germline V CDR1 and CDR2: SSHAT, FNYEAQ (reference sequence). Trimming took 5 bases from V and 6 from J, leaving 17 bases between them. CDR3 length equals 15 residues. DNA for the CDR3: TGTGCCAGCAGCGCCGACTCAAACCCCGTCAATGAGCAGTTCTTC. Amino acid sequence: CASSADSNPVNEQFF.

The table lists this clone with a few counts. This sequence joins TRBV3-1 (or the pseudogene TRBV3-2) and TRBJ1-1, with D maybe TRBD1 (5 bases). CDR1 is LGHDT and CDR2 is YNNKEL in the germline V gene (reference sequence). The CDR3 totals 13 residues. V lost 5 bases, J lost 6 bases, and 13 bases lay in between. In DNA, the CDR3 is TGTGCCAGCAGCGGGACTTACTTCTCTGAAGCTTTCTTT. The encoded protein is CASSGTYFSEAFF.

The gene calls are TRBV5-1 and TRBJ2-1; either TRBD1 or TRBD2 may supply D (5 bases each). This CDR3 has 15 amino acids. The germline V gene has CDR1 SGHRS and CDR2 YFSETQ. The V end was cut by 2 bases, the J end by 4 bases, with 13 bases between. CDR3: CASSFGAGLYNEQFF. The CDR3, as DNA: TGCGCCAGCAGCTTCGGGGCAGGCCTTTACAATGAGCAGTTCTTC.

There are a few counts of this clone. The V call is TRBV9, the J call TRBJ1-6; D remains unclear. The germline gives CDR1 SGDLS, CDR2 YYNGEE. Trimming stripped 0 bases from V and 7 bases from J, with 11 bases between. This CDR3 comprises 15 residues. The CDR3 DNA reads as TGTGCCAGCAGCGTAGGACCCCCTGAAAATTCACCCCTCCACTTT. It specifies CASSVGPPENSPLHF.

This chain connects TRBV27 to TRBJ2-3, with 7 bases matching TRBD2. Per germline, CDR1 MNHEY and CDR2 SMNVEV (reference sequence). The CDR3 is 13 residues long. The junction had 1 base not matched to a gene; V was cut back by 6 bases and J by 1 base. CDR3 region: CASRSGGTDTQYF. CDR3 nucleotides: TGTGCCAGCAGGAGCGGGGGCACAGATACGCAGTATTTT.

This clone was seen a handful of times. The chain has TRBV6-5 and TRBJ1-1, with 7 bases that match TRBD1. Germline-derived CDR1 and CDR2 are MNHEY and SVGAGI. V shed 6 bases, J shed 11 bases, and the junction held 9 bases outside the gene matches. CDR3 length equals 12 residues. CDR3 nucleotides: TGTGCCAGCAGGCCGACAGGGTTTAGGGCTTTCTTT. It is translated as CASRPTGFRAFF.

This chain joins TRBV2 and TRBJ2-1, with 8 bases identical to TRBD2. The CDR3 runs to 15 residues. V gave up 5 bases and J gave up 8 bases; unmatched junction bases: 11. Germline loops: CDR1 SNHLY, CDR2 FYNNEI. CDR3 DNA: TGTGCCAGCAGTCCCCAATGGACTAGCCGGCATGAGCAGTTCTTC. Amino acid sequence: CASSPQWTSRHEQFF.

The V and J genes are TRBV30 and TRBJ2-2; 8 bases are shared with TRBD2. The ends lost 5 bases at V and 0 bases at J; junction bases unmatched: 5. Germline V gives CDR1 GTSNPN, CDR2 SVGIG (reference sequence). CDR3 length: 15 amino acids. The chain's CDR3 is CAWSTGGTNTGELFF. The CDR3 region has the DNA TGTGCCTGGTCGACGGGGGGGACGAACACCGGGGAGCTGTTTTTT.

This clone was observed a few times. The chain joins TRBV6-5 to TRBJ1-5; D call uncertain. This CDR3 has 13 residues. Germline V gives CDR1 MNHEY, CDR2 SVGAGI. V lost 4 bases, J lost 6 bases, and 10 bases lay in between. The CDR3 protein is CASSSPGLQPQHF. In DNA, the CDR3 is TGTGCCAGCAGTTCTCCCGGCCTTCAGCCCCAGCATTTT.

J is TRBJ2-3 and V is TRBV7-6, with 8 bases that match TRBD1. Trimming took 2 bases from V and 4 from J; bases not matched to a gene: 5. The V gene's germline CDR1 is SGHVS and CDR2 FNYEAQ. The CDR3 consists of 15 residues. DNA of the CDR3: TGTGCCAGCAGCTTATCGGCAGGGGGCCCAGATACGCAGTATTTT. Encoded protein: CASSLSAGGPDTQYF.

Relative to its sample, this clone is medium-sized. This chain connects TRBV12-3 or TRBV12-4 to TRBJ1-4; possibly TRBD1 for D (6 bases). This CDR3 is 13 amino acids long. V lost 7 bases and J lost 5, with 11 bases in between. The CDR3 here is CASKGGWNEKLFF. The CDR3 DNA reads as TGTGCCAGCAAGGGGGGCTGGAATGAAAAACTGTTTTTT.

The table lists this clone with a count of one. This sequence joins TRBV6-1 and TRBJ1-4; 12 bases fit TRBD1. Germline CDR1 is MNHNS and CDR2 is SASEGT. With 5 bases clipped from V and 7 bases from J, the junction kept 2 bases outside the gene matches. The CDR3 has 14 amino acids. The CDR3 DNA is TGTGCCAGCAGTTTGGGACAGGGGGCTGAAAAACTGTTTTTT. Encoded protein: CASSLGQGAEKLFF.

The genes are TRBV11-2 and TRBJ2-2, with TRBD2 as a possible D gene (5 bases). The CDR3 is 14 amino acids. V lost 2 bases to trimming and J lost 7 bases, with 11 bases between them. Germline values: CDR1 SGHAT, CDR2 FQNNGV. DNA of the CDR3: TGTGCCAGCAGCTTACGGAGGCAGGACGGGGAGCTGTTTTTT. This translates into CASSLRRQDGELFF.

V is TRBV5-6 and J is TRBJ2-5; no firm D call. The CDR3 spans 11 residues. Germline assignment: CDR1 SGHDT and CDR2 YYEEEE. V gave up 1 base and J gave up 5 bases, with 3 bases separating them. The CDR3 coding sequence is TGTGCCAGCAGCTTGCGGGAGACCCAGTACTTC. Protein product: CASSLRETQYF. The entire variable domain, with the rest obtained from reference TRBV5-6 and TRBJ2-5, is as follows: DAGVTQSPTHLIKTRGQQVTLRCSPKSGHDTVSWYQQALGQGPQFIFQYYEEEERQRGNFPDRFSGHQFPNYSSELNVNALLLGDSALYLCASSLRETQYFGPGTRLLVL.

V usage is TRBV7-8 and J usage is TRBJ1-3, with D unclear. With 1 base removed from V and 5 bases from J, the gap between germline ends came to 6 bases. The germline gives CDR1 SGHVS, CDR2 FQNEAQ. The CDR3 extends over 13 amino acids. CDR3 bases: TGTGCCAGCAGCTTAGGGAGCCGAAACACCATATATTTT. It codes for CASSLGSRNTIYF.

The J gene is TRBJ2-3, the V gene TRBV27; no definite D call. CDR3 size: 14 residues. V lost 2 bases and J 5 bases, leaving 11 bases between the germline ends. Germline CDR1 is MNHEY and CDR2 is SMNVEV (reference sequence). The CDR3 nucleotides read TGTGCCAGCAGTTTAGGAATGGTTGGAGATACGCAGTATTTT. Amino acids: CASSLGMVGDTQYF.

The chain links TRBV7-2 to TRBJ1-5; 7 bases agree with TRBD1. The CDR3 has 14 residues. Germline-derived CDR1 and CDR2 are SGHTA and FQGNSA. Trimming cost V 4 bases and J 5 bases; bases outside gene matches: 5. The DNA for the CDR3 is TGTGCCAGCAGCTCCCGACAGGGCTATCAGCCCCAGCATTTT. This encodes CASSSRQGYQPQHF.

The V call is TRBV18, the J call TRBJ1-3, with D perhaps TRBD1 (6 bases). Trimming shortened V by 5 bases and J by 0 bases, and 11 bases separated the two germline ends. Germline-derived CDR1 and CDR2 are KGHSH and LQKENI. The CDR3 contains 15 residues. CDR3 nucleotides: TGTGCCAGCTCATGGGACACGAGCTCTGGAAACACCATATATTTT. Residues: CASSWDTSSGNTIYF.

V and J are TRBV6-5 and TRBJ1-1; TRBD1 aligns across 10 bases. This CDR3 spans 16 amino acids. Germline V gene lookup returns CDR1 MNHEY and CDR2 SVGAGI. V gave up 4 bases and J gave up 6 bases; unmatched junction bases: 11. The CDR3 DNA sequence: TGTGCCAGCAGTTCCCCCTCCGGGACAGGGGAGTCTGAAGCTTTCTTT. The encoded protein is CASSSPSGTGESEAFF.

The gene calls are TRBV6-1 and TRBJ2-1; D is ambiguous. V was shortened by 3 bases and J by 13 bases, with 13 bases between the two germline ends. Per germline, CDR1 MNHNS and CDR2 SASEGT. The CDR3 consists of 12 residues. This chain's CDR3 is CASSDVGLTQFF. CDR3 DNA sequence: TGTGCCAGCAGTGACGTGGGCTTGACCCAGTTCTTC.

This clone has only one observation. This rearrangement joins TRBV30 to TRBJ1-1; 7 bases are shared with TRBD1. This CDR3 is built from 16 residues. Germline V lookup: CDR1 GTSNPN, CDR2 SVGIG (reference sequence). V shed 5 bases and J 8 bases; nucleotides not matched to a gene: 20. The CDR3 nucleotides are TGTGCCTGGCGGTTTCATGAGAAGGGGACAGCGCGAGAAGCTTTCTTT. It codes for CAWRFHEKGTAREAFF.

The CDR3 coding sequence is TGTGCCAGCAGCTTGGGCCTGGACTCTGGGGCCAACGTCCTGACTTTC. Translated: CASSLGLDSGANVLTF. This chain uses TRBV5-4 with TRBJ2-6; the D is unclear. This CDR3 contains 16 residues. Germline CDR1 SGHNT, CDR2 YYREEE (reference sequence). Between the trimmed V and J ends, which lost 0 bases and 0 bases, there was a span of 7 bases.